This TCR beta chain was found in a study of shared clonotypes between healthy human individuals. Study-level findings and limits: Sequencing depth was predicted to influence how clonotypes are shared among donors.

The material for each subset, its genomic DNA, was split evenly across several immunoSEQ plates. The sequenced material, unsorted PBMC DNA, was run on ten immunoSEQ deep assay plates. Assay used: immunoSEQ multiplex PCR; TCRdb lists only in-frame clones, some missing. The repertoire has approximately 480,000 clones, roughly 85% of them found once; the top ten carry around 13%. This CDR3 is built from 14 residues. Germline V gene sequence: CDR1 LGHNA, CDR2 YNFKEQ. Trimming removed 3 bases at V and 0 bases at J, with 8 bases between. As concerns this clone: Its target is not known.

The source is a woman in her 40s in good health. Some clones in this sample may be carry-over from other donors' samples. The specimen was PBMCs. The chain combines TRBV4-2 with TRBJ1-2; D uncertain. The CDR3 spells CASSQSVANYGYTF. The CDR3, as DNA: TGTGCCAGCAGCCAGTCCGTAGCTAACTATGGCTACACCTTC.